This is a list of T cell receptor beta chains from one sample in a study of OX40 agonist ivuxolimab in advanced cancers. The method was immunoSEQ multiplex PCR; TCRdb's version includes in-frame clones alone and lacks a portion of them. Of roughly 53,000 clones listed, about 88% are singletons. The sample in question was CD4+ or CD8+ T cells sorted from blood, obtained in a trial of the OX40 agonist ivuxolimab. The receptors were gathered from an adult with an advanced solid tumor such as melanoma, head and neck, liver or kidney cancer. Both conserved end residues are part of each CDR3. The order of the fields is clone size, V gene, J gene, CDR3 protein. Size values are once, few and many counts, or a class for expanded clones, and some rows have none.

abundance: .; v_gene: TRBV28; j_gene: TRBJ2-3; CDR3aa: CASRGLNTDTQYF
abundance: .; v_gene: TRBV6-5; j_gene: TRBJ2-7; CDR3aa: CASSQYNHEQYF
abundance: .; v_gene: TRBV5-1; j_gene: TRBJ1-2; CDR3aa: CASSGSDGVPAGYGYTF
abundance: .; v_gene: TRBV7-8; j_gene: TRBJ2-7; CDR3aa: CASSVETGTSGIYEQYF
abundance: .; v_gene: TRBV18; j_gene: TRBJ2-3; CDR3aa: CASSPSGLAASTDTQYF
abundance: few; v_gene: TRBV29-1; j_gene: TRBJ2-1; CDR3aa: CSVEEGLNEQFF
abundance: .; v_gene: TRBV6-6; j_gene: TRBJ2-2; CDR3aa: CAASGTGELFF
abundance: .; v_gene: TRBV5-1; j_gene: TRBJ2-7; CDR3aa: CASSTGLEAYEQYF
abundance: .; v_gene: TRBV7-8; j_gene: TRBJ2-5; CDR3aa: CASSLVLGGETQYF
abundance: .; v_gene: TRBV5-6; j_gene: TRBJ2-7; CDR3aa: CASSLEHEQYF
abundance: once; v_gene: TRBV7-8; j_gene: TRBJ2-2; CDR3aa: CASSPRRGPGELFF
abundance: .; v_gene: TRBV30; j_gene: TRBJ1-5; CDR3aa: CAWSKDSNQPQHF
abundance: .; v_gene: TRBV10-3; j_gene: TRBJ2-2; CDR3aa: CAISEGQASTTGELFF
abundance: .; v_gene: TRBV9; j_gene: TRBJ1-1; CDR3aa: CASSVGSRDTEAFF
abundance: few; v_gene: TRBV6-1; j_gene: TRBJ1-1; CDR3aa: CASRRDSWNTEAFF
abundance: few; v_gene: TRBV10-2; j_gene: TRBJ1-2; CDR3aa: CASWGPQDGPNYGYTF
abundance: .; v_gene: TRBV7-9; j_gene: TRBJ2-3; CDR3aa: CASSPKQASTSTDTQYF
abundance: few; v_gene: TRBV30; j_gene: TRBJ1-2; CDR3aa: CAWSVASRSGYTF
abundance: .; v_gene: TRBV5-1; j_gene: TRBJ2-7; CDR3aa: CASSLDTAFRQYF
abundance: .; v_gene: TRBV5-1; j_gene: TRBJ1-1; CDR3aa: CASSPGQGVSEAFF
abundance: once; v_gene: TRBV6-1; j_gene: TRBJ1-4; CDR3aa: CASSVAPDRDEKLFF
abundance: .; v_gene: TRBV30; j_gene: TRBJ1-5; CDR3aa: CAWSETGEYSNQPQHF
abundance: .; v_gene: TRBV4-1; j_gene: TRBJ1-6; CDR3aa: CASSQDRTGRGSPLHF
abundance: .; v_gene: TRBV19; j_gene: TRBJ1-6; CDR3aa: CASSPRNSPLHF
abundance: .; v_gene: TRBV7-3; j_gene: TRBJ2-1; CDR3aa: CASSLGPGVASYNEQFF
abundance: .; v_gene: TRBV11-2; j_gene: TRBJ2-1; CDR3aa: CASSLFNNEQFF
abundance: .; v_gene: TRBV11-2; j_gene: TRBJ1-2; CDR3aa: CASTSIRSNYGYTF
abundance: .; v_gene: TRBV28; j_gene: TRBJ2-3; CDR3aa: CASRGRRGTDTQYF
abundance: .; v_gene: TRBV5-1; j_gene: TRBJ2-3; CDR3aa: CASSPPSTDTQYF
abundance: .; v_gene: TRBV4-1; j_gene: TRBJ2-7; CDR3aa: CASRPTGTGVVEQYF
abundance: .; v_gene: TRBV5-1; j_gene: TRBJ2-1; CDR3aa: CASSLRLAGDYNEQFF
abundance: .; v_gene: TRBV19; j_gene: TRBJ2-3; CDR3aa: CASSPGTGLTDTQYF
abundance: .; v_gene: TRBV7-2; j_gene: TRBJ2-3; CDR3aa: CASSLVISGAATQYF
abundance: .; v_gene: TRBV6-1; j_gene: TRBJ2-7; CDR3aa: CASSGPEGRTYEQYF
abundance: once; v_gene: TRBV2; j_gene: TRBJ1-2; CDR3aa: CASSETGGAYGYTF
abundance: .; v_gene: TRBV19; j_gene: TRBJ2-6; CDR3aa: CASRRLYSGANVLTF
abundance: .; v_gene: TRBV5-6; j_gene: TRBJ1-2; CDR3aa: CASSLAGSSGYTF
abundance: few; v_gene: TRBV4-1; j_gene: TRBJ1-5; CDR3aa: CASSQEGGYQPQHF
abundance: .; v_gene: TRBV7-9; j_gene: TRBJ2-2; CDR3aa: CASIGTGNTGELFF
abundance: .; v_gene: TRBV19; j_gene: TRBJ1-2; CDR3aa: CASSKEASYGYTF